This T cell receptor (beta chain) came from a study of CD4 and CD8 cells across lung adenocarcinoma regions. TCRdb analysed the PCR reads with MiXCR anew, one entry per CDR3 protein. Of roughly 24,000 distinct CDR3 sequences in the sample, 52% were seen once. The patients had localized lung adenocarcinoma, a non-small cell subtype. Germline CDR1 MNHNS, CDR2 SASEGT. V was cut by 6 bases and J by 5 bases, with 16 bases left in between. The CDR3 has 14 residues. The specimen sequenced was CD4+ T cells from the center of a lung tumor. The sequence came from a male donor with lung adenocarcinoma. The CD4 and CD8 labels of this study may be unreliable. This chain uses TRBV6-1 with TRBJ1-2, with a possible D match to TRBD1 (5 bases). The CDR3 spells CASSKDRPPYGYTF. The CDR3 DNA reads TGTGCCAGCAGCAAAGACAGACCCCCTTATGGCTACACCTTC.